The clone carrying this TCR beta chain showed up just once. Authors' processing steps: How many nucleated cells were present was estimated from reference gene primer amplification. The table came from immunoSEQ multiplex PCR; TCRdb's copy has only in-frame clones and leaves some out. Clone size and the V and J calls come from that table; the DNA yielded D and trimming. The sample gives approximately 170,000 clones, roughly 86% of which show up once; roughly 8% is in the top ten. This sample was taken from a study of blood T cell repertoires in COVID-19. Study summary: Acute-phase and convalescent COVID-19 samples originated in the United States, Italy and Spain. T cells, B-cell-depleted T cells, or PBMCs supplied cDNA or gDNA.

The sequenced material came from peripheral blood. This TCR was recovered from a man between 35 and 55 years old who had recovered from COVID-19.

CDR3 protein: CASGRQGAIGYTF. The CDR3 coding sequence is TGTGCCAGCGGGAGACAGGGGGCCATTGGCTACACCTTC. J is TRBJ1-2 and V is TRBV6-5; 10 nucleotides align to TRBD1. This CDR3 has 13 amino acids. Germline CDR1 MNHEY, CDR2 SVGAGI. With 8 bases clipped from V and 7 bases from J, the junction kept 7 bases outside the gene matches.